The entry below gives a single TCR beta chain sequence along with its context. The sample belongs to a study of blood T cell repertoires in COVID-19. Study context: The United States, Italy and Spain supplied acute and convalescent COVID-19 samples. From T cells, B-cell-depleted T cells, or PBMCs came the material, which was cDNA or gDNA.

Profiled with immunoSEQ multiplex PCR; TCRdb holds only in-frame clones, not every one. The data contain 90,000 to 120,000 clones, roughly 80% of them singletons. Germline CDR1 and CDR2: SGHDT and YYEEEE. V lost 4 bases, J lost 0 bases, and 14 bases lay in between. The CDR3 sequence is 15 residues long. The chain carries TRBV5-6 and TRBJ2-7; D might be TRBD2 (6 bases). This receptor was obtained from a man in his 60s with acute or convalescent COVID-19. The sample was peripheral blood. The DNA for the CDR3 is TGTGCCAGCAGCCCGGGACTTCTCAGCTCCTACGAGCAGTACTTC. It is translated as CASSPGLLSSYEQYF.